The 7 T cell receptor beta chains presented below share a single source sample, sequenced in a study of cytomegalovirus exposure and HLA in healthy donors. PCR was performed using 60 Vbeta and 13 Jbeta primers. The table came from immunoSEQ multiplex PCR; TCRdb's copy has only in-frame clones and leaves some out. The sample carries some 190,000 clones, around nine tenths recorded once. Sequencing used PBMCs. All receptors derive from a woman under 30 in good health and CMV-seronegative.

This chain links TRBV15 with TRBJ1-1; the match to TRBD1 covers 7 bases. Looked up from germline, CDR1 is LNHNV and CDR2 is YYDKDF (reference sequence). After removal of 4 bases from V and 0 bases from J, the junction contained 5 bases not matched to a gene. CDR3 size: 15 residues. Here the CDR3 reads CATSTRQGMNTEAFF. The CDR3 DNA follows: TGTGCCACCAGCACCAGACAGGGTATGAACACTGAAGCTTTCTTT.

This clone was counted between two and nine times. The V and J genes are TRBV7-2 and TRBJ1-2, with D uncertain. The CDR3 loop spans 12 amino acids. Trimming left V 5 bases short and J 13 bases short, with 17 bases between. Germline CDR1 is SGHTA and CDR2 is FQGNSA. The CDR3 region is CASSPNGLESTF. As DNA, the CDR3 is TGTGCCAGCAGCCCTAATGGACTTGAATCCACCTTC.

V is TRBV6-5 and J is TRBJ2-5; 8 nucleotides match TRBD2. This CDR3 is 13 amino acids long. CDR1 and CDR2 (germline): MNHEY, SVGAGI. The V and J ends lost 6 bases and 5 bases, in that order; junction bases with no gene match: 5. As DNA, the CDR3 is TGTGCCAGCAGGGCGGGGGGCGCCGAGACCCAGTACTTC. Its protein is CASRAGGAETQYF.

The rearrangement joins TRBV19 to TRBJ2-7; a weak D match, TRBD2 (6 bases). The CDR3 length is 15 residues. Trimming took off 0 bases at V and 3 bases at J, with 12 bases between the two ends. Germline V lookup: CDR1 LNHDA, CDR2 SQIVND (reference sequence). CDR3 protein: CASSIDRLASYEQYF. DNA for the CDR3: TGTGCCAGTAGTATAGATCGGCTAGCGAGCTACGAGCAGTACTTC.

The gene calls are TRBV5-1 and TRBJ1-2; 8 bases are shared with TRBD1. V was pared by 4 bases and J by 5 bases, with 13 bases of the junction left unmatched. The V gene's germline CDR1 is SGHRS and CDR2 YFSETQ. This CDR3 has 16 residues. The CDR3 DNA follows: TGCGCCAGCAGCCCTCGTGATGACAGGGGCCATTATGGCTACACCTTC. Protein product: CASSPRDDRGHYGYTF.

Only one count was recorded for this clone. V is TRBV7-2 and J is TRBJ2-2; D remains unclear. Trimming removed 3 bases at V and 0 bases at J, with 5 bases between. CDR1 and CDR2 from the germline V gene are SGHTA and FQGNSA. CDR3 size: 14 residues. Here the CDR3 DNA reads TGTGCCAGCAGCTTCCCCTCGAACACCGGGGAGCTGTTTTTT. Translating gives CASSFPSNTGELFF.

This clone was counted between two and nine times. The chain combines TRBV4-3 with TRBJ2-3; the match to TRBD2 covers 14 bases. The germline V gene has CDR1 LGHNA and CDR2 YSLEER. J gave up 4 bases and V 0 bases, and 3 bases lay outside the gene matches. This CDR3 has 17 amino acids. The DNA of the CDR3 is TGCGCCAGCAGCCAAGATAGACTAGCGGGAGGGCCAGATACGCAGTATTTT. It translates to CASSQDRLAGGPDTQYF.